The 17 T cell receptor beta chains below were found in one sample sequenced in a study of T cell repertoires in cytomegalovirus infection. Their antigens remain unidentified. From the reads, TCRdb called clonotypes with MiXCR, one entry per CDR3 protein. The repertoire holds under 850,000 distinct CDR3 sequences, with 33% as singletons. Sequences were derived from cultured PBMCs, sampled from culture after CMV antigen stimulation. The receptors stem from a human donor in good health (CMV status not recorded). Some clones in this sample may be carry-over from other donors' samples.

The chain links TRBV7-9 to TRBJ2-1; TRBD1 might be the D (5 bases). V lost 1 base and J lost 6, with 13 bases in between. CDR3 length equals 15 residues. The germline CDR1 and CDR2 sequences are SEHNR and FQNEAQ (reference sequence). Written as DNA, the CDR3 is TGTGCCAGCAGCTTAGATTGGCAGGGTACCAATGAGCAGTTCTTC. It encodes CASSLDWQGTNEQFF.

V gene TRBV6-5 combines with J gene TRBJ2-5, with TRBD2 matching 8 bases. Germline CDR1 MNHEY, CDR2 SVGAGI. The CDR3 totals 15 residues. V trimming: 6 bases; J trimming: 0 bases; junction bases outside the gene matches: 6. CDR3 sequence (DNA): TGTGCCAGCAGATTGACTAGCGCTTACCAAGAGACCCAGTACTTC. Amino acids: CASRLTSAYQETQYF.

V gene TRBV7-2 combines with J gene TRBJ1-4; 9 nucleotides agree with TRBD1. With V trimmed by 1 base and J by 7 bases, 10 bases remained unmatched. CDR3 length equals 17 residues. Germline CDR1 and CDR2: SGHTA and FQGNSA. Here the CDR3 DNA reads TGTGCCAGCAGCTTAGTCCCGACCGGGACAGGGTGTGAAAAACTGTTTTTT. Its translation is CASSLVPTGTGCEKLFF.

This clonotype was observed once. The junction departs from germline at one end; a sequencing error may be responsible. The V gene is TRBV5-1, the J gene TRBJ2-5, with D uncertain. The CDR3 consists of 13 residues. The germline V gene encodes CDR1 SGHRS and CDR2 YFSETQ. The CDR3 sequence: CASCLDDGETQYF. CDR3 DNA: TGCGCCAGCTGCTTAGATGATGGAGAGACCCAGTACTTC. Full variable domain (rest looked up from reference TRBV5-1 and TRBJ2-5): KAGVTQTPRYLIKTRGQQVTLSCSPISGHRSVSWYQQTPGQGLQFLFEYFSETQRNKGNFPGRFSGRQFSNSRSEMNVSTLELGDSALYLCASCLDDGETQYFGPGTRLLVL.

V is TRBV6-2 or TRBV6-3 and J is TRBJ2-3; 13 bases align to TRBD2. The germline V gene has CDR1 MNHEY and CDR2 SVGEGT. V gave up 5 bases and J gave up 3 bases; unmatched junction bases: 11. The CDR3 runs to 18 residues. The CDR3 nucleotides are TGTGCCAGCAGTAGACGAAGACGGACTAGCGGGAGTACAGATACGCAGTATTTT. Its translation: CASSRRRRTSGSTDTQYF.

This clonotype has a handful of counts. The genes are TRBV7-9 and TRBJ2-3; D is possibly TRBD2 (5 bases). V was shortened by 4 bases and J by 3 bases, with 17 bases between the two germline ends. Looked up from germline, CDR1 is SEHNR and CDR2 is FQNEAQ (reference sequence). This CDR3 has 16 amino acids. The CDR3 DNA sequence: TGTGCCAGCAGCTCGCCTCGGCGGACTCGAACAGATACGCAGTATTTT. Residues: CASSSPRRTRTDTQYF.

This clonotype turned up a few times. The chain joins TRBV6-1 to TRBJ2-7, with a possible D match to TRBD2 (5 bases). The ends were cut back, 6 bases at V and 2 bases at J, with 17 bases in the middle. Per germline, CDR1 MNHNS and CDR2 SASEGT. This CDR3 contains 15 residues. DNA for the CDR3: TGTGCCAGCAGCGCCTTTTGGACTGGGACCTACGAGCAGTACTTC. Its protein product is CASSAFWTGTYEQYF.

The sample holds a few counts of this clonotype. The rearrangement uses TRBV29-1 and TRBJ1-2; tentative D call: TRBD1 (5 bases). The CDR3 has 13 amino acids. The germline V gene has CDR1 SQVTM and CDR2 ANQGSEA. Trimming left V 3 bases short and J 5 bases short, with 13 bases between. The chain's CDR3 is CSVDPWDGYGYTF. CDR3 sequence (DNA): TGCAGCGTTGACCCTTGGGACGGATATGGCTACACCTTC.

This rearrangement joins TRBV19 to TRBJ2-2; 12 bases line up with TRBD2. This CDR3 is 18 amino acids long. CDR1 and CDR2 (germline): LNHDA, SQIVND (reference sequence). The trim removed 5 bases at V and 5 bases at J, leaving 12 bases unmatched. CDR3 residues: CASSGASGLAGATGELFF. The CDR3 nucleotides read TGTGCCAGTAGTGGCGCCTCGGGACTAGCGGGTGCGACCGGGGAGCTGTTTTTT.

This clonotype was counted between two and nine times. The rearrangement links TRBV6-2 or TRBV6-3 to TRBJ2-1; 8 bases fit TRBD2. The CDR3 runs 16 residues. Germline V lookup: CDR1 MNHEY, CDR2 SVGEGT. The V segment lost 2 bases and the J segment 0 bases; nucleotides outside the gene matches: 3. The CDR3 protein is CASSYLAGGSYNEQFF. The CDR3 DNA sequence: TGTGCCAGCAGTTACCTTGCGGGGGGCTCCTACAATGAGCAGTTCTTC.

This rearrangement joins TRBV2 to TRBJ2-3; the match to TRBD1 covers 7 bases. CDR1 is SNHLY and CDR2 is FYNNEI in the germline V gene. CDR3 length: 14 residues. J gave up 1 base and V 8 bases, and 6 bases lay outside the gene matches. CDR3 in amino acids: CASGQVGGTDTQYF. CDR3 in DNA: TGTGCCAGCGGACAGGTTGGGGGCACAGATACGCAGTATTTT.

The rearrangement joins TRBV5-1 to TRBJ2-1; TRBD2 might be the D (7 bases). Per germline, CDR1 SGHRS and CDR2 YFSETQ. This CDR3 comprises 17 residues. The V end lost 1 base, the J end lost 0 bases, and 14 bases lay between the germline ends. The CDR3 nucleotides are TGCGCCAGCAGCTTGCGGGGGGCTCTCAGCTCCTACAATGAGCAGTTCTTC. It yields the protein CASSLRGALSSYNEQFF.

The chain uses TRBV20-1 and TRBJ1-2, with D possibly being TRBD1 (5 bases). Germline V gives CDR1 DFQATT, CDR2 SNEGSKA (reference sequence). The CDR3 spans 12 residues. V was cut by 6 bases and J by 3 bases, with 11 bases left in between. CDR3 amino acids: CSATRDDYGYTF. For the CDR3, the DNA is TGCAGTGCCACCAGGGATGACTATGGCTACACCTTC.

This chain joins TRBV28 and TRBJ2-1, with TRBD2 as a possible D gene (5 bases). CDR1 is MDHEN and CDR2 is SYDVKM in the germline V gene. This CDR3 is 17 amino acids long. V shed 6 bases and J shed 0 bases, with 18 bases lying between them. The chain's CDR3 is CASSPGPGTSSYNEQFF. Written as DNA, the CDR3 is TGTGCCAGCAGCCCAGGTCCAGGTACTAGCTCCTACAATGAGCAGTTCTTC.

This clonotype occurred a few times. V gene TRBV5-6 combines with J gene TRBJ2-1; maybe TRBD2 (5 bases). The CDR3 consists of 14 residues. The V gene lost 0 bases and the J gene lost 3 bases, with 7 bases spanning the gap. The germline V gene has CDR1 SGHDT and CDR2 YYEEEE. In DNA, the CDR3 is TGTGCCAGCAGCTTGGAGCGGTACTACAATGAGCAGTTCTTC. Protein product: CASSLERYYNEQFF. The complete variable domain, with remaining parts taken from reference TRBV5-6 and TRBJ2-1, reads DAGVTQSPTHLIKTRGQQVTLRCSPKSGHDTVSWYQQALGQGPQFIFQYYEEEERQRGNFPDRFSGHQFPNYSSELNVNALLLGDSALYLCASSLERYYNEQFFGPGTRLTVL.

This clonotype was observed at least ten times. This rearrangement joins TRBV7-9 to TRBJ2-3; 12 positions match TRBD2. CDR3 length: 17 amino acids. The junction had 8 bases not matched to a gene; V was cut back by 5 bases and J by 2 bases. Germline V gene lookup returns CDR1 SEHNR and CDR2 FQNEAQ (reference sequence). The CDR3 protein is CASSPGTSGRFTDTQYF. The DNA of the CDR3 is TGTGCCAGCAGCCCCGGGACTAGCGGGCGATTCACAGATACGCAGTATTTT.

The chain carries TRBV10-3 and TRBJ2-3, with D unresolved. The germline V gene has CDR1 ENHRY and CDR2 SYGVKD. With 7 bases removed from V and 0 bases from J, the gap between germline ends came to 11 bases. The CDR3 covers 14 residues. The CDR3: CAIKDGTSTDTQYF. The DNA for the CDR3 is TGTGCCATCAAGGACGGAACTAGCACAGATACGCAGTATTTT.